This T cell receptor (beta chain) was recorded in a study of blood T cell repertoires in COVID-19 (dated by TCRdb to between 2020 and 2021). As for the study more broadly: The collaborator samples originated in the United States, Italy and Spain and spanned the acute and convalescent phases of COVID-19. Sample metadata almost always included a de-identified subject ID, COVID-19 status, age in years and sex. The prospective study material was composed of cDNA or gDNA derived from T cells, B-cell-depleted T cells, or PBMCs. Samples were obtained from the ongoing ImmuneRACE study (first 160 participants) and from 1,254 subjects provided by 6 global collaborators. The repertoires were released in a freely available public database intended as a resource for research on the immune response to SARS-CoV-2. Subjects who had been exposed to COVID-19, were actively infected with it, or had recovered from it provided the deeply sampled blood TCRbeta repertoires that made up the dataset. Where HLA class I and class II types were available, the types were taken from metadata supplied by the sample provider, not from assay-based typing.

Another Seattle source contributed samples from volunteer blood donors who had recovered from COVID-19. Collaborating institutions collected whole blood in K2EDTA tubes following their own protocols. For TCRbeta analysis, collaborator samples were shipped as frozen whole blood, as isolated PBMCs, or as DNA extracted from either sample type. On the study overall, not on this receptor specifically: The quantity of clinical and demographic metadata differed by source and by participant and was supplied without curation.

TCRbeta CDR3 regions were amplified from genomic DNA by means of the immunoSEQ Assay, a bias-controlled multiplex PCR. The authors' analysis ran thus. Nucleated cell counts per sample were estimated from amplification of reference gene primers within the assay. Sequence reads were collapsed and filtered to measure the absolute abundance of every unique TCRbeta CDR3 rearrangement. For each sample, productive Simpson clonality was calculated as the square root of Simpson's diversity index over productive rearrangements. Drawn from immuneACCESS, this table holds only the in-frame rearrangements with V and J called that TCRdb kept. Clones are partly lost; checked studies trace under half to an unresolved V gene and leave the rest unexplained. V and J calls and clone size are as listed in that table; D and trimming were resolved from the DNA. This sample gives more than 200,000 clones in total; roughly 88% of them show up just once. The ten most abundant clones make up 1.4% of the sample.

From the cysteine through the phenylalanine, the CDR3 covers 15 amino acids. The only DNA kept is the CDR3, 45 bases in frame from the first base. Looking up the germline V gene (reference sequence) yields CDR1 SSHAT and CDR2 FNYEAQ. Concerning this clone: What antigen it recognizes has not been identified. Its ends do not fully match the called genes, so a read error is possible.

The chain is encoded by TRBV7-7 joined to TRBJ1-3; 7 bases in the junction line up with TRBD1. The sequence was collected from a woman aged 40 to 49 who had recovered from COVID-19. Sequenced input: peripheral blood. The nucleotide sequence is TGTGCTAGCAGCCGGGACAGCTCCTCTGGAAACACCATATATTTT. This sequence encodes CASSRDSSSGNTIYF.